This T cell receptor (beta chain) was identified in a study of T-cell memory formation after mild COVID-19 (dated by TCRdb to the early 2020s). Broadly, across the study: TCR sequence clusters from the two donors were largely donor specific. In a couple of donors, T-cell clones that expanded and contracted after mild COVID-19 were tracked by sequencing TCRalpha and TCRbeta repertoires over time. Two young, previously healthy adult volunteers made up the cohort, one male and one female.

Sequencing was performed on an Illumina NovaSeq 6000. Using 5'RACE with constant-segment primers, TCRalpha and TCRbeta cDNA libraries were constructed, with sample barcodes and unique molecular identifiers added in the process. Trizol reagent was used to extract RNA from every sample. Library amplification was performed in two PCR steps, and a second sample barcode and Illumina TruSeq adapters were introduced in the second step. Sequencing of libraries was performed on an Illumina NovaSeq with 2 x 150 bp paired-end reads. The source study handled its data this way. Reads were demultiplexed and collapsed into UMI-guided consensus sequences with migec v1.2.7. With mixcr v2.1.11, UMI consensuses were aligned to TRA and TRB V and J templates and assembled into clonotypes. A clonotype was counted as expanded or contracted only if both edgeR and NoisET called the change significant, with noise models trained on biological replicates. For edgeR calls, the cutoffs were a false discovery rate-adjusted p below 0.01 and a log2 fold-change threshold of 1. PCA with hierarchical clustering of max-normalized trajectories of the 1000 most abundant clonotypes was used as exploratory dynamics analysis. Each responding clone was given a CD4 or CD8 phenotype based on the CD4+ and CD8+ repertoires, which had been sequenced separately. TCRdb reworked the public reads: Q25 trimming with fastp, MiXCR clone assembly, productive beta chains retained. Under each unique CDR3 protein, matching rows form one entry showing the most common genes and DNA. The V and J calls here are based on TCRdb, not the publication. The sample yields tens of thousands of distinct CDR3 sequences; roughly an eighth were counted once. The ten largest clones represent 27% of the sample.

PBMCs were isolated by Ficoll-Paque density gradient centrifugation. A remark on this clonotype: Its antigen is still unknown. Within one base of it there is no much larger clone, and no base qualities were kept.

General study outcomes and caveats: Balanced CD4/CD8 phenotypes were observed for clones contracting from day 15 to 85, whereas a bias towards CD4+ was observed for a second wave of clones expanding from day 15 to 37. The study covered only a couple of mild cases, and larger cohorts including severe cases with pre-infection samples were considered necessary. Some responding clones were detected in pre-infection memory, which suggested that pre-existing cross-reactive memory T cells had joined the SARS-CoV-2 response. The second-wave clones that peaked on day 37 were not confirmed to be SARS-CoV-2 specific. Contracting CD4+ clones were found mainly in CM and EM memory subsets, while CD8+ clones were enriched in EMRA.

The material sequenced was PBMCs or a T cell subset sorted from them (not recorded which). The TCR was taken from an adult woman who had mild COVID-19 (a few samples of this study predate the infection). The sample titles of this study are shuffled in the database, so cell type and time point are left out; the donor was told from shared clones.

The nucleotides are TGCGCCAGCAGCTTGGGAGATCAGAACACTGAAGCTTTCTTT. It translates as CASSLGDQNTEAFF. This receptor chain uses TRBV5-1 and TRBJ1-1; the D gene is not confidently resolved. The V and J ends are trimmed by 0 bases and 1 base, leaving 7 bases between them. From the germline V gene, CDR1 is SGHRS and CDR2 is YFSETQ. Inclusive of the bounding cysteine and phenylalanine, the CDR3 is 14 residues long. Just the 42-base CDR3 DNA is kept, in frame starting at base 1.